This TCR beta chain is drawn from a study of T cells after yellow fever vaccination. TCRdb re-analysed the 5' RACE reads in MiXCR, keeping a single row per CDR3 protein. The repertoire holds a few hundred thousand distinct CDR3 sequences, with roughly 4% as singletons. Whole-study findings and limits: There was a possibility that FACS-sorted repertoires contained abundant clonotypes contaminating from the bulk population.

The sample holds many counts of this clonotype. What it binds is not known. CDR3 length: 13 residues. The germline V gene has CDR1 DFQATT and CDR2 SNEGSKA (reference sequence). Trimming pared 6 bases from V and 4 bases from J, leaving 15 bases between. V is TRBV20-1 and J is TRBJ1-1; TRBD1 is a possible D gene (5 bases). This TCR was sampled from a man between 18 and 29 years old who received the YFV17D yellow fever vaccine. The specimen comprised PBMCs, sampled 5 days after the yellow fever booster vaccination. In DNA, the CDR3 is TGCAGTGCCCGACCCGCAGGGCGCACTGAAGCTTTCTTT. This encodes CSARPAGRTEAFF.